These 5 T cell receptor beta chains originate from one sample sequenced in a study of blood T cell repertoires in COVID-19. Method: immunoSEQ multiplex PCR; TCRdb's copy keeps in-frame clones and lacks some. The table records a few hundred thousand clones, around 87% of them present only once. The sample was peripheral blood. The source of these receptors is a woman aged 45-59 years who had recovered from COVID-19.

The chain employs TRBV7-2 and TRBJ2-7; 10 bases fit TRBD2. CDR1 and CDR2 from the germline V gene are SGHTA and FQGNSA. The CDR3 is made up of 16 amino acids. The V gene end was trimmed by 1 base and the J gene end by 9 bases; junction bases not matched to a gene: 12. CDR3 in DNA: TGTGCCAGCAGCTTAGGGAGTTGGCTAGCGGGAGTCGGGCAGTACTTC. Amino acids: CASSLGSWLAGVGQYF.

The V gene is TRBV27, the J gene TRBJ2-3; D unresolved. The CDR3 sequence is 13 residues long. CDR1 and CDR2 (germline): MNHEY, SMNVEV (reference sequence). The V end was cut by 6 bases, the J end by 3 bases, with 10 bases between. Here the CDR3 DNA reads TGTGCCAGCAGGTCCGGGTCAACAGATACGCAGTATTTT. It is translated as CASRSGSTDTQYF.

This sequence joins TRBV19 and TRBJ1-1; the match to TRBD1 covers 8 bases. V shed 6 bases, J shed 7 bases, and the junction held 16 bases outside the gene matches. Germline V CDR1 and CDR2: LNHDA, SQIVND (reference sequence). There are 16 residues in the CDR3. This chain's CDR3 is CASRRQAGGIRDEAFF. The CDR3 nucleotides read TGTGCCAGTAGGAGACAGGCAGGGGGCATTCGAGATGAAGCTTTCTTT.

The chain recombines TRBV7-9 with TRBJ1-2; unclear D gene. This CDR3 comprises 16 residues. The germline CDR1 and CDR2 sequences are SEHNR and FQNEAQ (reference sequence). The ends were cut back, 5 bases at V and 2 bases at J, with 18 bases in the middle. The CDR3 coding sequence is TGTGCCAGCAGCCCCCGGGAGGGCAGGCAAAACTATGGCTACACCTTC. Translated, it gives CASSPREGRQNYGYTF.

This clone has only one observation. This chain joins TRBV6-5 and TRBJ2-7; 7 nucleotides align to TRBD1. J was trimmed by 0 bases and V by 7 bases; bases with no gene match: 6. CDR1 and CDR2 (germline): MNHEY, SVGAGI. The CDR3 length is 14 residues. The chain's CDR3 is CASTSRDSSYEQYF. As DNA, the CDR3 is TGTGCCAGCACTTCCCGGGACAGCTCCTACGAGCAGTACTTC.